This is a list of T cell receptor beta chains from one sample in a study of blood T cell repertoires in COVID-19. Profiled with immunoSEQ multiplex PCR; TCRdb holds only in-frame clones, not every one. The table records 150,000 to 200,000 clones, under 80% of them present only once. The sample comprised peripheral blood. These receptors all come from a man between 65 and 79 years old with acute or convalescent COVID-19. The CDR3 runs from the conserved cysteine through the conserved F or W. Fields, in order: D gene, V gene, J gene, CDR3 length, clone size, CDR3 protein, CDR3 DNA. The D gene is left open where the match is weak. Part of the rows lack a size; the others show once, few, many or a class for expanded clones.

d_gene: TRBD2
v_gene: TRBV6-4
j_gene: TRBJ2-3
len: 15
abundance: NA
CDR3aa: CASSAQRGDTDTQYF
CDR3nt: TGTGCCAGCAGTGCCCAGCGGGGGGACACAGATACGCAGTATTTT

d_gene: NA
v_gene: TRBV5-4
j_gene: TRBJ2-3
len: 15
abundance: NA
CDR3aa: CASSLGFQRPDTQYF
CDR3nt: TGTGCCAGCAGCCTGGGGTTTCAGCGCCCGGATACGCAGTATTTT

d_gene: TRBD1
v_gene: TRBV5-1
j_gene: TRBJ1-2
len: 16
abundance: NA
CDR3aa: CASSSKTGDANYGYTF
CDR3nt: TGCGCCAGCAGCTCGAAGACAGGGGACGCTAACTATGGCTACACCTTC

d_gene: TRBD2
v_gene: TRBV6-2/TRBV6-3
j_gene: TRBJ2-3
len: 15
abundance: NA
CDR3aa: CASSKSTSGRDTQYF
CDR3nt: TGTGCCAGCAGTAAATCGACTAGCGGGAGAGATACGCAGTATTTT

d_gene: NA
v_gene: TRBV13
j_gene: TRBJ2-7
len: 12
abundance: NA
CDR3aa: CASSSDRREQYF
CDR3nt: TGTGCCAGCAGCAGCGACAGGCGTGAGCAGTACTTC

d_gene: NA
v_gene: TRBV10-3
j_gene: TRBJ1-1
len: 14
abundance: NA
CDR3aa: CAISESPGNTEAFF
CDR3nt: TGTGCCATCAGTGAGTCACCAGGGAACACTGAAGCTTTCTTT

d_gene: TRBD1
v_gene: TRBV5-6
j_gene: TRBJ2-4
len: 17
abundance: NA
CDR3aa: CASSLMGQSLAKNIQYF
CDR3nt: TGTGCCAGCAGCTTAATGGGACAGTCCTTAGCCAAAAACATTCAGTACTTC

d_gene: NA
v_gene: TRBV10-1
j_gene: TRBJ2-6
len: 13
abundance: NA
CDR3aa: CASSATGANVLTF
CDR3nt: TGCGCCAGCAGCGCTACTGGGGCCAACGTCCTGACTTTC

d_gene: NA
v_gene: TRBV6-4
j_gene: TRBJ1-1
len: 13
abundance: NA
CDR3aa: CASSVTGNTEAFF
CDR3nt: TGTGCCAGCAGTGTTACAGGGAACACTGAAGCTTTCTTT

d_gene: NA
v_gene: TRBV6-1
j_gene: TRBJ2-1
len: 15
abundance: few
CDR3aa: CASSEYLDRYNEQFF
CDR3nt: TGTGCCAGCAGTGAATACCTAGACAGGTACAATGAGCAGTTCTTC

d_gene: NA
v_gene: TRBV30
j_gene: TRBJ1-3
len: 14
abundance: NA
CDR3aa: CAWSVRGGGNTIYF
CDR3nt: TGTGCCTGGAGTGTCAGGGGTGGTGGAAACACCATATATTTT

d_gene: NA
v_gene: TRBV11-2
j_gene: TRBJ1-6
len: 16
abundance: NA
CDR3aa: CASSLEGTVINSPLHF
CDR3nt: TGTGCCAGCAGCTTAGAGGGCACCGTAATTAATTCACCCCTCCACTTT

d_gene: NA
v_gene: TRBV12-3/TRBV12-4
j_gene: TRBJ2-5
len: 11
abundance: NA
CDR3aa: CASSDRETQYF
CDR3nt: TGTGCCAGCAGTGACAGAGAGACCCAGTACTTC

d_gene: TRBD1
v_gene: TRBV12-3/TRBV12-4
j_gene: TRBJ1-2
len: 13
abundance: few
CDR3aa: CASSAGQGYGYTF
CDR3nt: TGTGCCAGCAGTGCAGGACAGGGCTATGGCTACACCTTC

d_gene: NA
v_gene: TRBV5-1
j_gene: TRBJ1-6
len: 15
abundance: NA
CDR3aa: CASSPGQIYNSPLHF
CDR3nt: TGCGCCAGCAGCCCCGGACAGATCTATAATTCACCCCTCCACTTT

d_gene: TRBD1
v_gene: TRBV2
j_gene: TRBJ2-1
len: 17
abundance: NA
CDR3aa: CAIARQGRRSSYNEQFF
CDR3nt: TGTGCCATCGCTCGACAGGGGCGCCGGAGCTCCTACAATGAGCAGTTCTTC

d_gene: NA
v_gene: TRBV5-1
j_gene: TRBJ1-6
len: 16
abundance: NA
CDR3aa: CASSLGSKGSNSPLHF
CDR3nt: TGCGCCAGCAGCTTGGGCTCCAAGGGGTCGAATTCACCCCTCCACTTT

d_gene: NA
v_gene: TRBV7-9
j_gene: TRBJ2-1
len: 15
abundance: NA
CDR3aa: CASRLAPSSYNEQFF
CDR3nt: TGTGCCAGCAGGCTTGCGCCGAGCTCCTACAATGAGCAGTTCTTC

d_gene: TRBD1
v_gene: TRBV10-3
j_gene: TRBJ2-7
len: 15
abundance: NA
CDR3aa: CAIRTDRGGTYEQYF
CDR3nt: TGTGCCATCAGGACGGACAGGGGGGGAACCTACGAGCAGTACTTC

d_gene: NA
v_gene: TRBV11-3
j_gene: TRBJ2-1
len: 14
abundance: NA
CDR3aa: CASSLDLGVPEQFF
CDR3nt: TGTGCCAGCAGCTTAGATCTGGGCGTCCCAGAGCAGTTCTTC

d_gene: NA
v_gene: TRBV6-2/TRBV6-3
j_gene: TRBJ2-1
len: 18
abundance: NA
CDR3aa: CASSYSGLARSSYNEQFF
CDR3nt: TGTGCCAGCAGTTACTCTGGGCTAGCAAGGAGCTCCTACAATGAGCAGTTCTTC

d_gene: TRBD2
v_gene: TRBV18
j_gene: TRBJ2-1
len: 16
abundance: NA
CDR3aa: CASSRPGTSDGNEQFF
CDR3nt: TGTGCCAGCTCACGCCCAGGGACTAGCGATGGCAATGAGCAGTTCTTC

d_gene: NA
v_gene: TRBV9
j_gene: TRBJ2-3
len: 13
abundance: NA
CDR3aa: CASSVQGTDTQYF
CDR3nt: TGTGCCAGCAGCGTGCAGGGCACAGATACGCAGTATTTT

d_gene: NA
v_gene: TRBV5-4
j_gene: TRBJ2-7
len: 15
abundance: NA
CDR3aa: CASSFMGPNTYEQYF
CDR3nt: TGTGCCAGCAGCTTCATGGGGCCCAACACCTACGAGCAGTACTTC

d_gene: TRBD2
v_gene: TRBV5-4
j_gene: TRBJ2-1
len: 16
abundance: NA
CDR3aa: CASSSTSGVPYNEQFF
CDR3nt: TGTGCCAGCAGCTCCACTAGCGGGGTCCCCTACAATGAGCAGTTCTTC

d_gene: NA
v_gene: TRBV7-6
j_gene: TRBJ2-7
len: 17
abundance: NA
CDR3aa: CASSLSLPSEGRYEQYF
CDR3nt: TGTGCCAGCAGCTTGTCCCTCCCTAGCGAGGGTAGGTACGAGCAGTACTTC

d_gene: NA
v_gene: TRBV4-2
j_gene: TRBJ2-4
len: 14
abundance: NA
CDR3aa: CASSHPSGENIQYF
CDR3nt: TGTGCCAGCAGCCACCCGAGCGGTGAAAACATTCAGTACTTC

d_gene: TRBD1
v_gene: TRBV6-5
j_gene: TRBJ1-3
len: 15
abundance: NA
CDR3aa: CASSPMDRAGNTIYF
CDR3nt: TGTGCCAGCAGCCCCATGGACAGGGCTGGAAACACCATATATTTT

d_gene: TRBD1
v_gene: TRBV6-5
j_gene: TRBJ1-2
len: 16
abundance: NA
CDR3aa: CASSYLGGSPNYGYTF
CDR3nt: TGTGCCAGCAGTTACCTAGGGGGCAGCCCTAACTATGGCTACACCTTC

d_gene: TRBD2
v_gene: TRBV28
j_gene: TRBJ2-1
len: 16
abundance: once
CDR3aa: CASSSPTSGERNEQFF
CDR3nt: TGTGCCAGCAGTTCCCCCACTAGCGGAGAACGCAATGAGCAGTTCTTC

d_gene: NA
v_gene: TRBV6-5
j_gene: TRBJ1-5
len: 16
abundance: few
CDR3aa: CASSYSPVQDNQPQHF
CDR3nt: TGTGCCAGCAGTTACTCGCCGGTTCAGGATAATCAGCCCCAGCATTTT

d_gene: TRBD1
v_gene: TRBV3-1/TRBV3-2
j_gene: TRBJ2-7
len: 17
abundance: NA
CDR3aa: CASSKTGQGRAPYEQYF
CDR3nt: TGTGCCAGCAGCAAGACGGGACAGGGAAGGGCCCCTTACGAGCAGTACTTC

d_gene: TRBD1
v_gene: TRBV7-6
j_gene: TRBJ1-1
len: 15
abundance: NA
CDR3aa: CASSLKAGGVTEAFF
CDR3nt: TGTGCCAGCAGCTTAAAGGCAGGGGGAGTCACTGAAGCTTTCTTT

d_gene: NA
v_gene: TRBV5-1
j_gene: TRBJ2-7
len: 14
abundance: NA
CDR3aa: CASSLDGTTYEQYF
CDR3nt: TGCGCCAGCAGCCTGGACGGGACAACGTACGAGCAGTACTTC

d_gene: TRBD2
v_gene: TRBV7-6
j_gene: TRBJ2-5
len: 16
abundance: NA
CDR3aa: CASSLDPAGLSETQYF
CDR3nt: TGTGCCAGCAGCTTAGATCCAGCGGGACTTTCAGAGACCCAGTACTTC

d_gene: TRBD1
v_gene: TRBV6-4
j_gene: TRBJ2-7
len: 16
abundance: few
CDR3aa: CASSQNPGTGVSEQYF
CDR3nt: TGTGCCAGCAGCCAAAACCCCGGGACAGGGGTCAGCGAGCAGTACTTC

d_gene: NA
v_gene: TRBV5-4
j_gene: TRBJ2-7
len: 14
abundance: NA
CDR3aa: CASSLGGVLYEQYF
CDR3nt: TGTGCCAGCAGCTTGGGGGGCGTGCTCTACGAGCAGTACTTC

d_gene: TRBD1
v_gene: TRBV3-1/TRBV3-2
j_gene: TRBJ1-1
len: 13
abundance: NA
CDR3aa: CASSQDRPTEAFF
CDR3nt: TGTGCCAGCAGCCAGGACAGGCCCACTGAAGCTTTCTTT

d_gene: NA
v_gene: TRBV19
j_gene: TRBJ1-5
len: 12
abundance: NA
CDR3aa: CASSGQDQPQHF
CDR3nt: TGTGCCAGTAGTGGACAAGATCAGCCCCAGCATTTT

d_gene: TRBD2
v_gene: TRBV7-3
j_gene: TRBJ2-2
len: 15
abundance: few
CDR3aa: CASSPRLAGAGELFF
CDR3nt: TGTGCCAGCAGCCCCCGCCTAGCGGGAGCCGGGGAGCTGTTTTTT

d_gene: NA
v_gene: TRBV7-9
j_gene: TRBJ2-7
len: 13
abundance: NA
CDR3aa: CASSLGHDYEQYF
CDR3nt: TGTGCCAGCAGCCTTGGACACGACTACGAGCAGTACTTC

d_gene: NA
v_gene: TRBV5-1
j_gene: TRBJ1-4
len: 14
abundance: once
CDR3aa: CASSSDRPNEKLFF
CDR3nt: TGCGCCAGCAGCTCAGACAGACCTAATGAAAAACTGTTTTTT

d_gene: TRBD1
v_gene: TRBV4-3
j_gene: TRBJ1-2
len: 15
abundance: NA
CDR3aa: CASSQALGQAVSYTF
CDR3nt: TGCGCCAGCAGCCAAGCTTTGGGACAGGCTGTTAGCTACACCTTC

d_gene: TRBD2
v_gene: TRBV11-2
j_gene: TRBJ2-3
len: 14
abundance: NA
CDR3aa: CASSLGGSVDTQYF
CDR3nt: TGTGCCAGCAGCTTAGGCGGGAGCGTAGATACGCAGTATTTT

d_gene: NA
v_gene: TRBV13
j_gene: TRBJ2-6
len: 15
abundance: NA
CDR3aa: CASGGSGFGANVLTF
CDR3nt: TGTGCCAGCGGGGGCTCCGGGTTTGGGGCCAACGTCCTGACTTTC

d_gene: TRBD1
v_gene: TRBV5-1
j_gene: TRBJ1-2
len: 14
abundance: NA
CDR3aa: CASSPGGQGIGYTF
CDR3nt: TGCGCCAGCAGCCCTGGGGGACAGGGGATTGGCTACACCTTC

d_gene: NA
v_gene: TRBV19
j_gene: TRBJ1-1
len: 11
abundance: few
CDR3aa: CASRFKSEAFF
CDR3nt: TGTGCCAGTAGATTTAAATCTGAAGCTTTCTTT

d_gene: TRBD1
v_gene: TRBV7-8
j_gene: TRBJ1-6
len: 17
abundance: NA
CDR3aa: CASSLARTGGMNSPLHF
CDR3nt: TGTGCCAGCAGCTTAGCCCGGACAGGGGGAATGAATTCACCCCTCCACTTT

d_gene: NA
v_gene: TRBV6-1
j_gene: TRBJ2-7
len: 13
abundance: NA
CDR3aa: CASSHQIGDEQYF
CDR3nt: TGTGCCAGCAGCCACCAGATCGGGGACGAGCAGTACTTC

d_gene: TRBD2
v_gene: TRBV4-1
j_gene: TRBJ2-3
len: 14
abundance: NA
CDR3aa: CASSQGGRVDTQYF
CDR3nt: TGCGCCAGCAGCCAAGGCGGGAGGGTAGATACGCAGTATTTT

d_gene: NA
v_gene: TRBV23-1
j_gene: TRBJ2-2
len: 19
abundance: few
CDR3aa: CASSLVCSRDRRNTGELFF
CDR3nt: TGCGCCAGCAGTCTAGTTTGTAGTAGAGACAGGCGGAATACCGGGGAGCTGTTTTTT

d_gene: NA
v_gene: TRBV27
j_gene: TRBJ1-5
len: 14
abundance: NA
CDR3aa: CASSPLGGNQPQHF
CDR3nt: TGTGCCAGCAGTCCTCTTGGGGGGAATCAGCCCCAGCATTTT